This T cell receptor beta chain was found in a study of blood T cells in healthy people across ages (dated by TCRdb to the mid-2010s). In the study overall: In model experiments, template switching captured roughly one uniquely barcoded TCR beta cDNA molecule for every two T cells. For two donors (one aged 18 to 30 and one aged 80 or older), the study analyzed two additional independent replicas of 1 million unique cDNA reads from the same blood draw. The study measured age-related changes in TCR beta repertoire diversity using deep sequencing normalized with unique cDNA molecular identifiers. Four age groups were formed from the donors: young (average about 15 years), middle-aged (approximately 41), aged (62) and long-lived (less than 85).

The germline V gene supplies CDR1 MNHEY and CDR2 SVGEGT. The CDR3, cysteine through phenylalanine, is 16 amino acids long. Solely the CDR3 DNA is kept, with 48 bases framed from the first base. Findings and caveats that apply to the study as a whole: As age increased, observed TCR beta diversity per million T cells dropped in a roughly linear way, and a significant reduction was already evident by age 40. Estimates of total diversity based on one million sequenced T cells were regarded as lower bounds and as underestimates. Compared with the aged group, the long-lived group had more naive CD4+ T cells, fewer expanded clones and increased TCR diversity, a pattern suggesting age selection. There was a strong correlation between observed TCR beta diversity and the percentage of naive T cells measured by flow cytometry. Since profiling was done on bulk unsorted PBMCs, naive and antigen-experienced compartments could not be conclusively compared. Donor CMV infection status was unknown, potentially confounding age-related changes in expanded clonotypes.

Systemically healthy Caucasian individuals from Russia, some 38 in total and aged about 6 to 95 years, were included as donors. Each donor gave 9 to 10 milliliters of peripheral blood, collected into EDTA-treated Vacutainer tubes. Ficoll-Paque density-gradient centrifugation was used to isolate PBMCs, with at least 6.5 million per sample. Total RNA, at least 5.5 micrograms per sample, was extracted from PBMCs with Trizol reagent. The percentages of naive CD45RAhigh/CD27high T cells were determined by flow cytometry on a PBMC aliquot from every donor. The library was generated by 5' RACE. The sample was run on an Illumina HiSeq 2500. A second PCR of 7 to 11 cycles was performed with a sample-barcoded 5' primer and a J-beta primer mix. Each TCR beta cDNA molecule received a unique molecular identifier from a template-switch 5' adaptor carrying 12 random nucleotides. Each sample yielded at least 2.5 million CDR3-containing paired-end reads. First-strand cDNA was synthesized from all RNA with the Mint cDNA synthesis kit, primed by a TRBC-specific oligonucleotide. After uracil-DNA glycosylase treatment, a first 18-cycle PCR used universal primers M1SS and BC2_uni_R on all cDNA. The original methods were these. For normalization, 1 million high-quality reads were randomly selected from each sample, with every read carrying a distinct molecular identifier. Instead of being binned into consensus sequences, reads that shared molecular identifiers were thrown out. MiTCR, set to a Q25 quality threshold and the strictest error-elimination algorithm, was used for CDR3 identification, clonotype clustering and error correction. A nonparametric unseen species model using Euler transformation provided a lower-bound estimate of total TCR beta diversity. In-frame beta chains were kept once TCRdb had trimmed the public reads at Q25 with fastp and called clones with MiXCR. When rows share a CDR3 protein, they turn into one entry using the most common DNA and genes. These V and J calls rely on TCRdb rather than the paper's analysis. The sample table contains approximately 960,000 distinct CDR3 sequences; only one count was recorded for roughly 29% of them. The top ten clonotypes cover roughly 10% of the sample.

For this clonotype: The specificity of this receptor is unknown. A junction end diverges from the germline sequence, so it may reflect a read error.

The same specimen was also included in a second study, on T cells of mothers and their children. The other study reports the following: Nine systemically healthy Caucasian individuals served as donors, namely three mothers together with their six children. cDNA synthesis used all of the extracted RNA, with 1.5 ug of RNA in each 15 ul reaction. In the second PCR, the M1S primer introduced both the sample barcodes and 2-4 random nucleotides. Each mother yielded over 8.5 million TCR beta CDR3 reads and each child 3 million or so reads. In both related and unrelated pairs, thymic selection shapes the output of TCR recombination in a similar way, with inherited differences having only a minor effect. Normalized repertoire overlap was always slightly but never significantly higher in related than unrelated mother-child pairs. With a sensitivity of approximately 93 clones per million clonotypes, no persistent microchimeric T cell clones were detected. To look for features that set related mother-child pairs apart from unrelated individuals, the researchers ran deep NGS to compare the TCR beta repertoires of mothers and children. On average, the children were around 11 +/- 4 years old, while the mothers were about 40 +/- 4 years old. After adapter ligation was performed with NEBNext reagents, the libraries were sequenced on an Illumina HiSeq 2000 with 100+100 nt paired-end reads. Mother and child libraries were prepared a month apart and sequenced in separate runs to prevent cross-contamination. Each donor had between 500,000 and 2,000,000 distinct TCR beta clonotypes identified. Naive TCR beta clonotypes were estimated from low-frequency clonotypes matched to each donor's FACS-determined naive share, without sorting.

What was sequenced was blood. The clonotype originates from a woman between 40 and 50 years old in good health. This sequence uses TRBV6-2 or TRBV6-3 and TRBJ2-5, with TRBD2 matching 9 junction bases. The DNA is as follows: TGTGCCAGCAGCCCCCCCAGCGGGGGGTTTCAAGCGACCCAGTACTTC. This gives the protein CASSPPSGGFQATQYF.